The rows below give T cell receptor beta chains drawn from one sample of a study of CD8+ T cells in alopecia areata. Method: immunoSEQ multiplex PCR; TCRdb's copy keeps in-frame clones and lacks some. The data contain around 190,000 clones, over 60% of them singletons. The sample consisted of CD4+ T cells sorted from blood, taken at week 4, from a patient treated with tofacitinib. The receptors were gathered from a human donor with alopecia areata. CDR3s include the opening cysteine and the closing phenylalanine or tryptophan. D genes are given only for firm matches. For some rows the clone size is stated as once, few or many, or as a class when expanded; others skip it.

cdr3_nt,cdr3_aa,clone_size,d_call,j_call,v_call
TGTGCCTGGAGTACTAACTATGGCTACACCTTC,CAWSTNYGYTF,few,.,TRBJ1-2,TRBV30
TGCAGCGTAGCTGGACAGGGTAAAGGCTACACCTTC,CSVAGQGKGYTF,.,TRBD1,TRBJ1-2,TRBV29-1
TGTGCCTCCCTTGACGGGAGCTCCTACAATGAGCAGTTCTTC,CASLDGSSYNEQFF,.,.,TRBJ2-1,TRBV30
TGTGCCAGCAGCGCCAACCAGCGGGGGGGAGATACGCAGTATTTT,CASSANQRGGDTQYF,.,TRBD2,TRBJ2-3,TRBV9
TGTGCCTGGAGTCGACAGGGGGAAAACGAGCAGTACTTC,CAWSRQGENEQYF,.,TRBD1,TRBJ2-7,TRBV30
TGTGCCAGCAACTTAGCGGGGGGGCCAGATACGCAGTATTTT,CASNLAGGPDTQYF,few,TRBD2,TRBJ2-3,TRBV7-2
TGTGCCACCAGCAGAAGGAGCGGGGGAGCGGAGACCCAGTACTTC,CATSRRSGGAETQYF,.,TRBD2,TRBJ2-5,TRBV15
TGTGCCACCAGCCCGGGGGGTTTCAACTACGAGCAGTACTTC,CATSPGGFNYEQYF,.,TRBD2,TRBJ2-7,TRBV15
TGTGCCAGCGCGCTAGACAGGGGAGAGACCCAGTACTTC,CASALDRGETQYF,.,TRBD1,TRBJ2-5,TRBV7-2
TGTGCCAGCAGCTTAGCTCAGGGGTCGGAGGGCTACACCTTC,CASSLAQGSEGYTF,.,.,TRBJ1-2,TRBV7-2
TGCAGCGTTGGAAGGGGGCCGGGCTATGGCTACACCTTC,CSVGRGPGYGYTF,.,TRBD1,TRBJ1-2,TRBV29-1
TGCGCCAGCAGCTCCGACAGCACCCAGTACTTC,CASSSDSTQYF,.,.,TRBJ2-5,TRBV5-1
TGCGCCAGCAGCGGCGGACAGGATTCCTCTGGAAACACCATATATTTT,CASSGGQDSSGNTIYF,.,TRBD1,TRBJ1-3,TRBV5-1
TGTGCCTGGGACCGGGACACAGAGACCCAGTACTTC,CAWDRDTETQYF,.,.,TRBJ2-5,TRBV30
TGCAGCGTTGACAGGGTGTTCGACTATGGCTACACCTTC,CSVDRVFDYGYTF,.,.,TRBJ1-2,TRBV29-1
TGTGCCTGGAGTGCCAGCGTGTATGGCTACACCTTC,CAWSASVYGYTF,few,.,TRBJ1-2,TRBV30
TGTGCCAGCAGTGATGCAGGGGGCTCCTACAATGAGCAGTTCTTC,CASSDAGGSYNEQFF,.,TRBD1,TRBJ2-1,TRBV2
TGTGCCAGCAGTTACGAGGGGACGGGCGAGCAGTACTTC,CASSYEGTGEQYF,.,.,TRBJ2-7,TRBV6-5
TGCAGCGTTGCCCTGACAGCCGAAATCTACAATGAGCAGTTCTTC,CSVALTAEIYNEQFF,.,.,TRBJ2-1,TRBV29-1
TGCGCCAGCAGTGATGTGACCGGGACGAGTGAGCAGTTCTTC,CASSDVTGTSEQFF,.,.,TRBJ2-1,TRBV5-1
TGCAGCGTACGGACAGGGGGCTCCTACGAGCAGTACTTC,CSVRTGGSYEQYF,few,TRBD1,TRBJ2-7,TRBV29-1
TGTGCCAGCAGTTCCAGGGTCAGAGAGACCCAGTACTTC,CASSSRVRETQYF,.,.,TRBJ2-5,TRBV27
TGTGCCAGCAGTACTAATCGACAGAGCTCTGGGGCCAACGTCCTGACTTTC,CASSTNRQSSGANVLTF,.,.,TRBJ2-6,TRBV2
TGTGCCAGCAGTACAAGGGACACCGCTGAAGCTTTCTTT,CASSTRDTAEAFF,few,.,TRBJ1-1,TRBV6-1
TGTGCCAGCAGCCAAGGGGGTCGTGCTAACTATGGCTACACCTTC,CASSQGGRANYGYTF,.,.,TRBJ1-2,TRBV14
TGTGCCAGTACCCGAAAGGGGCAGGGGGCTAAGGTCGATACGCAGTATTTT,CASTRKGQGAKVDTQYF,.,TRBD1,TRBJ2-3,TRBV19
TGTGCCAGCAGCTTAGGCACCAACGGGGAGCTGTTTTTT,CASSLGTNGELFF,.,.,TRBJ2-2,TRBV13
TGCAGCGTTGAATGGAGCGGGGGGGCCGGAGATACGCAGTATTTT,CSVEWSGGAGDTQYF,few,TRBD2,TRBJ2-3,TRBV29-1
TGTGCCAGCAGACTAGCGGGGGGCCCGGTCTACGAGCAGTACTTC,CASRLAGGPVYEQYF,.,TRBD2,TRBJ2-7,TRBV19
TGTGCCAGCACCGAAGAGGGCAGACTCACCGGGGAGCTGTTTTTT,CASTEEGRLTGELFF,once,.,TRBJ2-2,TRBV4-2
TGTGCCAGCTCACCTACTGACAGCGCCTATGGCTACACCTTC,CASSPTDSAYGYTF,.,.,TRBJ1-2,TRBV18
TGTGCCAGTAGTCCTCAGGGTATGATCATTCAGTACTTC,CASSPQGMIIQYF,.,.,TRBJ2-4,TRBV19
TGCGCCAGCAGCCGGACTGAGGGGTACGTGGGCTCTGGAAACACCATATATTTT,CASSRTEGYVGSGNTIYF,many,.,TRBJ1-3,TRBV4-1
TGCGCCAGCAGGGACACCGGGTTCCTGGGAGATACGCAGTATTTT,CASRDTGFLGDTQYF,few,.,TRBJ2-3,TRBV5-1
TGTGCCTGGAGTCCCGCAGTTCGTATGGCGATTAACTATGGCTACACCTTC,CAWSPAVRMAINYGYTF,.,.,TRBJ1-2,TRBV30
TGTGCCACCAGCATGCTGCAGGGAAGTTCACCCCTCCACTTT,CATSMLQGSSPLHF,few,.,TRBJ1-6,TRBV6-5
TGCGCCAGCAGCTTGGGACAGGGGGCGGCAGATACGCAGTATTTT,CASSLGQGAADTQYF,.,TRBD1,TRBJ2-3,TRBV5-1
TGCGCCAGCGCTGGGGAGAATTCCTACGAGCAGTACTTC,CASAGENSYEQYF,.,.,TRBJ2-7,TRBV5-1
TGTGCCGTGACAGGGAGCACAGATACGCAGTATTTT,CAVTGSTDTQYF,few,TRBD1,TRBJ2-3,TRBV10-3
TGTGCCACCGGACTCGGACAGGGGAGCGCTTTCTTT,CATGLGQGSAFF,.,TRBD1,TRBJ1-1,TRBV2
TGTGCCACCAGCAGAGAACGAGGGATGAGCTCCTACGAGCAGTACTTC,CATSRERGMSSYEQYF,.,.,TRBJ2-7,TRBV15
TGCGCCAGCAGCCCGGGAGGGCATAATCAAGAGACCCAGTACTTC,CASSPGGHNQETQYF,once,TRBD2,TRBJ2-5,TRBV5-1
TGTGCCAGCAGTCCAGGGGGGCTAGGAGAGACCCAGTACTTC,CASSPGGLGETQYF,.,.,TRBJ2-5,TRBV5-4
TGCAGCGTTGAAGTTAAAGGGGCGGCCACTGAAGCTTTCTTT,CSVEVKGAATEAFF,.,.,TRBJ1-1,TRBV29-1
TGCGCCAGCAGCCAAAGTAGAAGCATTACTCAAAACATTCAGTACTTC,CASSQSRSITQNIQYF,.,.,TRBJ2-4,TRBV4-1
TGCAGCGTTGAGGCAGGGTCGGGCACTGAAGCTTTCTTT,CSVEAGSGTEAFF,.,.,TRBJ1-1,TRBV29-1
TGTGCTAGTGGTTCGAGTTACGGGCCCCAGCATTTT,CASGSSYGPQHF,few,.,TRBJ1-5,TRBV12-5
TGTGCCATCAGCTGGACAGGGGGTAGCACAGATACGCAGTATTTT,CAISWTGGSTDTQYF,.,TRBD1,TRBJ2-3,TRBV10-3
TGTGCCAGCAGCTTAGGGGACAGTGGCAATCAGCCCCAGCATTTT,CASSLGDSGNQPQHF,.,TRBD1,TRBJ1-5,TRBV7-9
TGTGCCTGGATGAGGGTCCCGGACAGGCATGGCTACACCTTC,CAWMRVPDRHGYTF,.,TRBD1,TRBJ1-2,TRBV30
TGCAGCGTTGGCTTGGCAACCTACGAGCAGTACTTC,CSVGLATYEQYF,few,.,TRBJ2-7,TRBV29-1
TGTGCCAGCAGCGGGACCGGTACAGAGACCCAGTACTTC,CASSGTGTETQYF,.,.,TRBJ2-5,TRBV6-5
TGCAGCGTTTTCCGACAGAAGAACACTGAAGCTTTCTTT,CSVFRQKNTEAFF,.,.,TRBJ1-1,TRBV29-1
TGTGCCAGTAGTCCCTCGTGGGGAGGAAAGAACACCGGGGAGCTGTTTTTT,CASSPSWGGKNTGELFF,.,.,TRBJ2-2,TRBV19